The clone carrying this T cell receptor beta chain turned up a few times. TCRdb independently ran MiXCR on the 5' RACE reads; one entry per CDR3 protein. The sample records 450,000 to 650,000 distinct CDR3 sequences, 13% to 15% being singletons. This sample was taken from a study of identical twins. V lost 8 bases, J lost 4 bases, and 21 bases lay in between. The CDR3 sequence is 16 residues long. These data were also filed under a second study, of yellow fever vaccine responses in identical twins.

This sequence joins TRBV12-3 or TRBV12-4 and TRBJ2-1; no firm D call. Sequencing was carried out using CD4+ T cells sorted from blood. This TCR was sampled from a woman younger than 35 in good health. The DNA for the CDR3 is TGTGCCAGCTGGAAAATAGGACCAAAGGCTTACAATGAGCAGTTCTTC. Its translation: CASWKIGPKAYNEQFF.